This T cell receptor (beta chain) was captured in a study of T-cell reconstitution after alpha-beta-depleted transplantation in children. During its preparation, the TCRbeta library received unique molecular identifiers. TCRdb re-called the PCR reads with MiXCR, one entry per CDR3 protein. This table holds 640,000 or so distinct CDR3 sequences, 16% found once. Germline V CDR1 and CDR2: ENHRY, SYGVKD. This CDR3 has 16 amino acids. With V trimmed by 2 bases and J by 2 bases, 9 bases remained unmatched. Sequenced material: PBMCs from the stem cell graft donor, taken from the stem cell graft. The clonotype comes from a human donor who donated a stem cell graft to a child with acute myeloid leukemia. The J gene is TRBJ2-7, the V gene TRBV10-3, with 7 bases lining up with TRBD1. DNA of the CDR3: TGTGCCATCAGTGAGCCCGACAGGGAAACGACCTACGAGCAGTACTTC. It yields the protein CAISEPDRETTYEQYF.